Below, one TCR beta chain is given with its context. Its antigen remains unidentified. Base qualities were left out, and no much larger clone turns up one base away. This sample was taken from a study of blood T cell repertoires in COVID-19 (dated by TCRdb to 2020 to 2022). Turning to the overall study: Collaborator samples came from the United States, Italy and Spain and covered acute and convalescent phases of COVID-19. The material from the prospective study consisted of cDNA or gDNA derived from T cells, B-cell-depleted T cells, or PBMCs. Subjects who had been exposed to COVID-19, were actively infected with it, or had recovered from it provided the deeply sampled blood TCRbeta repertoires that made up the dataset. A freely available public database, intended as a resource for researchers studying the immune response to SARS-CoV-2, is where the repertoires were released. Samples came from the ongoing ImmuneRACE study (first 160 participants) plus 1,254 subjects from 6 global collaborators. Nearly every sample came with metadata listing a de-identified subject ID, COVID-19 status, age in years and sex. Where HLA class I and class II types were available, the types were taken from metadata supplied by the sample provider, not from assay-based typing. General findings and caveats noted by the study authors: Clinical and demographic metadata were provided uncurated, with the amount varying by source and participant.

In the prospective study, participants were 18 to 89 years old, resided in approximately 22 geographic areas of the United States, and were enrolled through a virtual design. To assign participants to cohorts, the prospective study relied on clinical history that participants themselves reported in a screening survey and a study questionnaire. Mobile phlebotomists in the prospective study collected whole blood, serum and a nasopharyngeal or oropharyngeal swab from every participant. Over a roughly 2-month period, participants in the prospective study had the option of providing additional blood draws and questionnaires. Before DNA extraction, prospective study blood samples were shipped either frozen or at room temperature. The immunoSEQ Assay, a bias-controlled multiplex PCR, was used to amplify TCRbeta CDR3 regions from genomic DNA. Processing in the source paper ran as follows. The number of nucleated cells in each sample was estimated from the amplification of reference gene primers within the assay. To quantify the absolute abundance of each unique TCRbeta CDR3 rearrangement, sequence reads were collapsed and filtered. For each sample, productive Simpson clonality was calculated as the square root of Simpson's diversity index over productive rearrangements. Here the immuneACCESS table is served through TCRdb, limited to in-frame sequences with V and J called. Missing clones are a known gap in these copies; in checked studies unresolved V genes cover under half, and the rest lacks a known reason. From that table come the V and J calls and clone size; the DNA was used to work out D and trimming. For this sample the table gives under 150,000 clones, of which roughly 90% were detected only once. 1.2% of the sample is in the top ten clones.

For CDR1 and CDR2, the germline V gene lists ENHRY and SYGVKD. V loses 8 bases at its end and J loses 9 bases; junction bases beyond the gene matches: 4. Spanning cysteine to phenylalanine, the CDR3 consists of 12 amino acids. Only CDR3 DNA is held: 36 bases, read in frame from base 1. Recombination connected TRBV10-3 to TRBJ1-6; 7 bases in the middle match TRBD1. The origin of this receptor is a woman in her twenties or thirties with acute COVID-19. Sequencing was carried out using PBMCs or T cells enriched from blood (not recorded which). The sequenced DNA: TGTGCCATCCTAGGGACAGCTTCACCCCTCCACTTT. This encodes CAILGTASPLHF.